These 17 T cell receptor beta chains were all obtained from the same sample, sequenced in a study of T cells of healthy individuals. TCRdb re-analysed the 5' RACE reads in MiXCR, keeping a single row per CDR3 protein. The sample has 100,000 or so distinct CDR3 sequences, 17% seen once. These receptors were obtained from a human donor in good health.

This clonotype was counted between two and nine times. The rearrangement uses TRBV4-2 and TRBJ2-2; 7 bases are shared with TRBD2. This CDR3 is built from 16 residues. Germline V gene lookup returns CDR1 LGHNA and CDR2 YNFKEQ. Trimming took 4 bases from V and 5 from J; bases not matched to a gene: 10. The CDR3 spells CASSLWGGDGTGELFF. CDR3 nucleotides: TGTGCCAGCAGCCTATGGGGAGGGGATGGGACCGGGGAGCTGTTTTTT.

This clonotype was observed many times. The chain combines TRBV12-3 or TRBV12-4 with TRBJ1-3, with 7 bases identical to TRBD1. The V gene end was trimmed by 1 base and the J gene end by 0 bases; junction bases not matched to a gene: 9. The CDR3 covers 18 residues. DNA of the CDR3: TGTGCCAGCAGTTTAGTGCAGGGGGTTATGAGCTCTGGAAACACCATATATTTT. This codes for CASSLVQGVMSSGNTIYF.

The V gene is TRBV7-9, the J gene TRBJ2-1; TRBD1 aligns across 7 bases. The germline CDR1 and CDR2 sequences are SEHNR and FQNEAQ (reference sequence). The trim removed 4 bases at V and 5 bases at J, leaving 11 bases unmatched. The CDR3 runs 16 residues. The CDR3 DNA reads TGTGCCAGCAGCTCCATATCCGGGACAGTCAACAATGAGCAGTTCTTC. Protein product: CASSSISGTVNNEQFF.

J is TRBJ2-7 and V is TRBV6-4, with TRBD2 matching 11 bases. Germline lookup yields CDR1 MRHNA and CDR2 SNTAGT. J gave up 6 bases and V 7 bases, and 11 bases lay outside the gene matches. There are 15 residues in the CDR3. The CDR3 sequence is CASTDGLAGGGEQYF. In nucleotides, the CDR3 is TGTGCCAGCACCGACGGTCTAGCGGGGGGCGGCGAGCAGTACTTC.

The rearrangement links TRBV4-3 to TRBJ2-1; either TRBD1 or TRBD2 may fit D (5 bases each). The germline CDR1 and CDR2 sequences are LGHNA and YSLEER. Trimming cost V 4 bases and J 10 bases, with 20 bases left between them. This CDR3 is built from 15 residues. CDR3 residues: CASSPYLGVSEEQFF. The CDR3 DNA follows: TGCGCCAGCAGCCCCTATTTGGGGGTGTCAGAAGAGCAGTTCTTC.

The J gene is TRBJ1-6, the V gene TRBV27, with 8 bases aligning to TRBD1. The V and J ends lost 7 bases and 7 bases, in that order; junction bases with no gene match: 9. The CDR3 totals 15 residues. Germline CDR1 MNHEY, CDR2 SMNVEV (reference sequence). The CDR3 nucleotides read TGTGCCAGCACTGGAAGCTGGACAGGGAATTCACCCCTCCACTTT. As protein: CASTGSWTGNSPLHF.

To note about this clonotype: A much larger clone lies a single base off, so this may be a read error. The V call is TRBV29-1, the J call TRBJ1-4, with a tentative D call TRBD1 (6 bases). This CDR3 has 14 amino acids. Looked up from germline, CDR1 is SQVTM and CDR2 is ANQGSEA. The CDR3 DNA reads as TGCAGCGCAGACCCAACAGGGACTAATGAAAAACTGTATTTT. Translating it yields CSADPTGTNEKLYF.

The chain has TRBV21-1 and TRBJ2-4; the tabulated D call, TRBD1, remains unverified against the DNA. TRBV21-1 is a listed pseudogene. There are 21 residues in the CDR3. The CDR3 loop is CASSKDGLWRQGLLAKNIQYF. The CDR3 region has the DNA TGTGCCAGCAGCAAAGACGGGTTGTGGCGTCAGGGGCTATTAGCCAAAAACATTCAGTACTTC.

The chain employs TRBV19 and TRBJ2-1; 8 bases match TRBD2. The V segment lost 2 bases and the J segment 8 bases; nucleotides outside the gene matches: 8. This CDR3 is 15 amino acids long. CDR1 and CDR2 (germline): LNHDA, SQIVND (reference sequence). The CDR3 DNA reads TGTGCCAGTAGTATATCTAGCGGGTGGGGGGATGAGCAGTTCTTC. Translating it yields CASSISSGWGDEQFF.

This clonotype occurred a few times. The chain links TRBV28 to TRBJ1-5, with D possibly matching TRBD1 (5 bases). V was trimmed by 3 bases and J by 6 bases, leaving 12 bases between them. Germline CDR1 MDHEN, CDR2 SYDVKM. The CDR3 runs 14 residues. CDR3 loop: CASSFRGEAQPQHF. The CDR3, as DNA: TGTGCCAGCAGTTTCCGGGGGGAAGCTCAGCCCCAGCATTTT.

Ten or more counts support this clonotype. The chain's CDR3 is CASSFHRFLAEGPHPETQYF. The CDR3 DNA is TGTGCCAGCAGCTTCCACCGATTCCTAGCGGAGGGACCCCACCCAGAGACCCAGTACTTC. V gene TRBV11-2 combines with J gene TRBJ2-5; 7 nucleotides agree with TRBD2. Germline V lookup: CDR1 SGHAT, CDR2 FQNNGV. This CDR3 is built from 20 residues. The V and J ends lost 3 bases and 4 bases, in that order; junction bases with no gene match: 23.

Regarding this clonotype: The limits of the CDR3 on the DNA are not certain, so only TCRdb's listed CDR3 is given. The chain carries TRBV5-1 and TRBJ2-5; the tabulated D call, TRBD1, remains unverified against the DNA. The CDR3 adds up to 21 amino acids, both ends counted. Germline loops: CDR1 SGHRS, CDR2 YFSETQ. CDR3 protein: CASDSALYLCASSLAGETQYF.

This clonotype has only a few counts. The chain recombines TRBV11-1 with TRBJ2-5, with D perhaps matching TRBD2 (7 bases). Germline V gene data show CDR1 as SGHAT and CDR2 as FQDESV (reference sequence). This CDR3 is built from 17 residues. Trimming pared 1 base from V and 2 bases from J, leaving 17 bases between. The DNA of the CDR3 is TGTGCCAGCAGCTTAGGTGCGGCGGGGGCATATCAAGAGACCCAGTACTTC. Translation: CASSLGAAGAYQETQYF.

This clonotype was detected a few times. The chain employs TRBV20-1 and TRBJ2-1, with D tentatively TRBD2 (6 bases). V was cut by 4 bases and J by 6 bases, with 16 bases left in between. The CDR3 totals 14 residues. Germline V CDR1 and CDR2: DFQATT, SNEGSKA (reference sequence). The DNA for the CDR3 is TGCAGTGCTAACCAGGGACTGGGATTCAATGAGCAGTTCTTC. As protein: CSANQGLGFNEQFF.

This clonotype was seen at least ten times. The CDR3 loop is CASSSFTGESCEQYF. Here the CDR3 DNA reads TGTGCCAGCAGCAGCTTTACAGGGGAGTCGTGCGAGCAGTACTTC. This chain connects TRBV21-1 to TRBJ2-7; no check of the table's D call, TRBD1, against the DNA was made. TRBV21-1 is listed as a pseudogene. The CDR3 runs to 15 residues.

This chain uses TRBV14 with TRBJ2-3; D assignment may be TRBD1 or TRBD2 (6 bases each). Germline V gene lookup returns CDR1 SGHDN and CDR2 FVKESK. The CDR3 spans 14 residues. V was cut by 3 bases and J by 4 bases, with 11 bases left in between. CDR3 loop: CASSHRGQADTQYF. The CDR3 DNA sequence: TGTGCCAGCAGCCACCGGGGGCAGGCAGATACGCAGTATTTT.

The chain couples TRBV28 to TRBJ1-1; weak D call: TRBD1 (5 bases). Trimming pared 3 bases from V and 0 bases from J, leaving 11 bases between. This CDR3 is 15 amino acids long. Germline V gene lookup returns CDR1 MDHEN and CDR2 SYDVKM. The CDR3 coding sequence is TGTGCCAGCAGTTTCACGGGACGGCTGAACACTGAAGCTTTCTTT. This translates into CASSFTGRLNTEAFF.